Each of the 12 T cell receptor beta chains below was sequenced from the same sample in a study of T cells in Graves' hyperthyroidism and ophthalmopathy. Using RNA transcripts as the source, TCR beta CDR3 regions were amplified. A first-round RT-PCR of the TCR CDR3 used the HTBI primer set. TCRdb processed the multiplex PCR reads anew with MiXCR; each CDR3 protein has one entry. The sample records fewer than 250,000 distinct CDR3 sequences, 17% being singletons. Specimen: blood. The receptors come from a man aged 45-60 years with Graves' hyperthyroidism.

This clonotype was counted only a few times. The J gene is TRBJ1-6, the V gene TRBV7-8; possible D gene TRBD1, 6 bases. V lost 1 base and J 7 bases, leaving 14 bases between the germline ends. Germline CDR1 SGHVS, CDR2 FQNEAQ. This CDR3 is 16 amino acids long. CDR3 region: CASSLGYRDQNSPLHF. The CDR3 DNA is TGTGCCAGCAGCTTAGGGTACAGGGACCAAAATTCACCCCTCCACTTT.

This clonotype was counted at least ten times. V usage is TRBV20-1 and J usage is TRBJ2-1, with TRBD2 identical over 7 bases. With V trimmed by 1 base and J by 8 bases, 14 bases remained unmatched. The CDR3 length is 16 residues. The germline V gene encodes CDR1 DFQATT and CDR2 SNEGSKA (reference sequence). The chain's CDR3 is CSARVNGRLIRDEQFF. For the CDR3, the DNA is TGCAGTGCTAGAGTAAACGGGAGGCTAATTCGGGATGAGCAGTTCTTC.

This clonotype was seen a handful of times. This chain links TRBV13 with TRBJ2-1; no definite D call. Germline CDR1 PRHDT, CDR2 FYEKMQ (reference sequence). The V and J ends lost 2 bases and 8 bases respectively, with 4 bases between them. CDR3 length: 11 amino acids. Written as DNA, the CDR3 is TGTGCCAGCAGCTTAAGTGATGAGCAGTTCTTC. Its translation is CASSLSDEQFF.

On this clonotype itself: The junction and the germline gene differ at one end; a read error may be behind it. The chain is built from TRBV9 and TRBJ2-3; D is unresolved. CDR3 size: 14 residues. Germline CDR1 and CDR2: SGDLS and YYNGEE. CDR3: CASSVAVTTDTQSF. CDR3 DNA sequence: TGTGCCAGCAGTGTAGCCGTAACCACAGATACGCAGTCTTTT.

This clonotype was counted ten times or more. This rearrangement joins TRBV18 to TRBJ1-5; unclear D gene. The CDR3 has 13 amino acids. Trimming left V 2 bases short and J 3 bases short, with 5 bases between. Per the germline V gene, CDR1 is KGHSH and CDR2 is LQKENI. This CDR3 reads CASSPSDNQPQHF. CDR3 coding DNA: TGTGCCAGCTCACCATCGGACAATCAGCCCCAGCATTTT.

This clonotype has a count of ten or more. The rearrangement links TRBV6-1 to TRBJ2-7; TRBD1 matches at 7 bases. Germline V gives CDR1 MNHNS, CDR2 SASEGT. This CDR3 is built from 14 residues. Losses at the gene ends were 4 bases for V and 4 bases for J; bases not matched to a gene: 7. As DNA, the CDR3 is TGTGCCAGCAGTGGGGAGACAGGGACATACGAGCAGTACTTC. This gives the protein CASSGETGTYEQYF.

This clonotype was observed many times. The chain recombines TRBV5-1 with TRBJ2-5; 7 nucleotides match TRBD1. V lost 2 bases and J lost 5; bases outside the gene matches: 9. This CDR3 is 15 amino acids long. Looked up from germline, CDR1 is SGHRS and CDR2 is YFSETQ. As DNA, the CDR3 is TGCGCCAGCAGCTTAACCGGGACAGATAGGGAGACCCAGTACTTC. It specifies CASSLTGTDRETQYF. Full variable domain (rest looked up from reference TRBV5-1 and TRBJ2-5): KAGVTQTPRYLIKTRGQQVTLSCSPISGHRSVSWYQQTPGQGLQFLFEYFSETQRNKGNFPGRFSGRQFSNSRSEMNVSTLELGDSALYLCASSLTGTDRETQYFGPGTRLLVL.

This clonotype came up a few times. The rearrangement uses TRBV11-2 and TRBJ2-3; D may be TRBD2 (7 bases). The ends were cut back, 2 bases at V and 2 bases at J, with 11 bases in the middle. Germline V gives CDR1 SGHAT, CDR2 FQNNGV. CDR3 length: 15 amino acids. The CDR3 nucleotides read TGTGCCAGCAGCTTAAGGGGGGGGACCACAGATACGCAGTATTTT. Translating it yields CASSLRGGTTDTQYF.

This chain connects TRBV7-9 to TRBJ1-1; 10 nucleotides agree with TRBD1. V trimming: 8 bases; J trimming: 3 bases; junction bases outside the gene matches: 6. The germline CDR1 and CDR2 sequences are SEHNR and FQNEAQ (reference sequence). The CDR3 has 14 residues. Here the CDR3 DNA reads TGTGCCAGCGGCACCGGGACAGGGGACACTGAAGCTTTCTTT. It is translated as CASGTGTGDTEAFF.

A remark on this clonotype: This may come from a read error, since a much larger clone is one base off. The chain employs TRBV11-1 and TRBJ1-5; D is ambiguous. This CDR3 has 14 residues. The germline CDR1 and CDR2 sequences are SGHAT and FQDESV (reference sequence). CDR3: CASGETNSDQPQHF. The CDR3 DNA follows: TGTGCCAGCGGGGAGACAAATAGCGATCAGCCCCAGCATTTT.

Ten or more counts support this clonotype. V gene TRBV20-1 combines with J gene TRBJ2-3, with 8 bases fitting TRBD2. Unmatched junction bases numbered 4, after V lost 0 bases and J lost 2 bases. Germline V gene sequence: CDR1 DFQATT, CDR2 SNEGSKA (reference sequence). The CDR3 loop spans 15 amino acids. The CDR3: CSAREAGGDTDTQYF. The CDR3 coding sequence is TGCAGTGCTAGAGAGGCGGGAGGAGACACAGATACGCAGTATTTT.

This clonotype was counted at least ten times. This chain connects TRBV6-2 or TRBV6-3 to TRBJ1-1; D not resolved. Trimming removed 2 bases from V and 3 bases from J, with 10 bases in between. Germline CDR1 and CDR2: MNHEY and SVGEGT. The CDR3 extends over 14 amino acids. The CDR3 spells CASSYATPDTEAFF. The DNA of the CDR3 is TGTGCCAGCAGTTACGCGACCCCCGACACTGAAGCTTTCTTT.